A single sample gave rise to the 14 T cell receptor beta chains below, sequenced in a study of blood T cell repertoires in COVID-19 (dated by TCRdb to the early 2020s). Receptor amplification or capture employed the immunoSEQ multiplex PCR assay. TCRdb took this table from immuneACCESS and kept in-frame rearrangements with V and J called. Such tables lack part of the clones; where checked against another copy, unresolved V genes explain under half of the gap, and the rest is unexplained. The sample has roughly 100,000 clones on record, 84% of them singletons. Roughly 4.4% of the sample is taken by the ten largest. Sample: peripheral blood. These receptors were obtained from a human donor in a cohort sampled during active COVID-19.

This rearrangement joins TRBV7-3 to TRBJ2-7, with 7 bases identical to TRBD1. J gave up 3 bases and V 5 bases, and 4 bases lay outside the gene matches. In germline, CDR1 is SGHTA, CDR2 FQGTGA. This CDR3 comprises 13 residues. CDR3 in DNA: TGTGCCAGCAGCACCACAGGGGACTACGAGCAGTACTTC. Protein sequence: CASSTTGDYEQYF.

This chain links TRBV25-1 with TRBJ1-4, with TRBD1 as a possible D gene (6 bases). V was clipped by 6 bases and J by 6 bases, with 14 bases between them. CDR1 MGHDK and CDR2 SYGVNS come from the germline V gene. This CDR3 has 14 residues. The CDR3 loop reads CASSLRGGYEKLFF. For the CDR3, the DNA is TGTGCCAGCAGCCTCAGGGGTGGATATGAAAAACTGTTTTTT.

The gene calls are TRBV9 and TRBJ1-2; 7 bases are shared with TRBD1. The length of the CDR3 is 15 residues. Trimming removed 3 bases from V and 8 bases from J; junction bases left unmatched: 13. In germline, CDR1 is SGDLS, CDR2 YYNGEE. In DNA form, the CDR3 reads TGTGCCAGCAGCGGATTAAGGACAGGAGCAGACGGCTACACCTTC. Amino acids: CASSGLRTGADGYTF.

The V call is TRBV7-2, the J call TRBJ2-5; TRBD2 is a possible D gene (5 bases). Germline V CDR1 and CDR2: SGHTA, FQGNSA. V shed 0 bases and J shed 5 bases, with 13 bases lying between them. This CDR3 comprises 15 residues. The CDR3 DNA is TGTGCCAGCAGCTTAGCGCTGGGAGCAGTTGAGACCCAGTACTTC. This sequence encodes CASSLALGAVETQYF.

The V gene is TRBV2, the J gene TRBJ2-5; 8 bases are shared with TRBD1. J gave up 5 bases and V 5 bases, and 10 bases lay outside the gene matches. Germline V gene data show CDR1 as SNHLY and CDR2 as FYNNEI. CDR3 length: 15 residues. The CDR3 here is CASSLAGQGGETQYF. CDR3 in DNA: TGTGCCAGCAGTCTCGCCGGACAGGGTGGGGAGACCCAGTACTTC.

This sequence joins TRBV19 and TRBJ2-7; TRBD1 aligns across 12 bases. CDR3 length: 15 amino acids. CDR1 and CDR2 (germline): LNHDA, SQIVND (reference sequence). J lost 4 bases, V lost 6 bases, and 7 bases had no gene match. CDR3 in DNA: TGTGCCAGTAGCCCCGGGACAGGGGGCGTGTACGAGCAGTACTTC. Its protein is CASSPGTGGVYEQYF.

The gene calls are TRBV11-1 and TRBJ1-1, with D perhaps TRBD1 (5 bases). The V and J ends lost 6 bases and 6 bases respectively, with 17 bases between them. CDR3 length: 14 amino acids. Germline V lookup: CDR1 SGHAT, CDR2 FQDESV (reference sequence). The CDR3, as DNA: TGTGCCAGCAGTTACGATTGGGGCGCGGCTGAAGCTTTCTTT. Protein product: CASSYDWGAAEAFF.

V gene TRBV15 combines with J gene TRBJ1-1; D call uncertain. The CDR3 length is 14 residues. From germline, CDR1 is LNHNV and CDR2 YYDKDF (reference sequence). Deletions cut 1 base from V and 3 bases from J, with 9 bases between. The CDR3 sequence is CATSRGETYTEAFF. CDR3 nucleotides: TGTGCCACCAGCAGAGGGGAGACATACACTGAAGCTTTCTTT.

The genes are TRBV9 and TRBJ1-5; 7 positions agree with TRBD1. Germline V gene sequence: CDR1 SGDLS, CDR2 YYNGEE. The trim removed 0 bases at V and 6 bases at J, leaving 3 bases unmatched. This CDR3 spans 14 amino acids. The CDR3 bases are TGTGCCAGCAGCGTAGGGGCAGGGGGTCAGCCCCAGCATTTT. It is translated as CASSVGAGGQPQHF.

This sequence joins TRBV3-1 (or the pseudogene TRBV3-2) and TRBJ2-5; 14 nucleotides match TRBD2. Losses at the gene ends were 3 bases for V and 2 bases for J; bases not matched to a gene: 8. Germline values: CDR1 LGHDT, CDR2 YNNKEL (reference sequence). CDR3 length: 18 residues. The CDR3: CASSHLGLAGETQETQYF. As DNA, the CDR3 is TGTGCCAGCAGCCACCTGGGACTAGCGGGGGAGACACAAGAGACCCAGTACTTC.

This clone appeared once. The chain couples TRBV29-1 to TRBJ1-2, with 10 bases fitting TRBD1. V shed 7 bases, J shed 2 bases, and the junction held 7 bases outside the gene matches. This CDR3 comprises 14 residues. Germline CDR1 and CDR2: SQVTM and ANQGSEA. CDR3 sequence reads: CSAEDRGENYGYTF. In DNA form, the CDR3 reads TGCAGCGCCGAGGACAGGGGGGAAAACTATGGCTACACCTTC.

The gene calls are TRBV30 and TRBJ2-2; TRBD2 aligns across 7 bases. The CDR3 has 17 residues. V dropped 4 bases and J dropped 0; count of bases not matched to a gene: 11. Germline loops: CDR1 GTSNPN, CDR2 SVGIG (reference sequence). The CDR3 is CAWKVKRGVANTGELFF. The DNA for the CDR3 is TGTGCCTGGAAGGTCAAGCGGGGCGTGGCGAACACCGGGGAGCTGTTTTTT.

The table lists this clone with a count of one. The chain uses TRBV6-5 and TRBJ1-1; 9 bases map to TRBD1. In germline, CDR1 is MNHEY, CDR2 SVGAGI. V gave up 6 bases and J gave up 2 bases; unmatched junction bases: 4. This CDR3 has 14 residues. CDR3 bases: TGTGCCAGCAGGATGGACAGGGGTAACACTGAAGCTTTCTTT. Translated: CASRMDRGNTEAFF.

This sequence joins TRBV7-2 and TRBJ2-5; a possible D gene is TRBD2 (6 bases). Looked up from germline, CDR1 is SGHTA and CDR2 is FQGNSA. This CDR3 has 15 residues. The germline V and J ends were trimmed by 6 bases and 5 bases, with 19 bases remaining between them. The CDR3 DNA sequence: TGTGCCAGCAGAGCTTTAGCGGCGCGAGAGGAGACCCAGTACTTC. This gives the protein CASRALAAREETQYF.